Following are 18 T cell receptor beta chains from one sample sequenced in a study of memory CD4+ T cells and cytomegalovirus serostatus (dated by TCRdb to the late 2010s). Library preparation employed the immunoSEQ multiplex PCR assay. Imported from immuneACCESS, the table was reduced by TCRdb to in-frame sequences with V and J called. These copies leave out some clones; in studies compared against another copy, an unresolved V gene accounts for under half, and the cause of the remainder is not known. The sample table holds 65,000 to 95,000 clones, of which around 80% were seen once. The ten largest make up about 0.72% of the sample. Single viable CD3+CD4+CD8-CD45RO+ cells were sorted as memory CD4+ T cells on a FACSAria II. Sequences were obtained from memory CD4+ T cells from blood. Every receptor here comes from an adult in good health and CMV-seronegative.

The chain carries TRBV7-6 and TRBJ2-7; D call uncertain. Germline-derived CDR1 and CDR2 are SGHVS and FNYEAQ. This CDR3 region has 17 residues. V lost 0 bases and J 2 bases, leaving 17 bases between the germline ends. The CDR3 DNA follows: TGTGCCAGCAGCTTAGCCCTCTCCGGGCCGAGACCCTACGAGCAGTACTTC. Translation: CASSLALSGPRPYEQYF.

This clone turned up a few times. The chain recombines TRBV29-1 with TRBJ2-1; no definite D call. The V gene's germline CDR1 is SQVTM and CDR2 ANQGSEA. V was pared by 7 bases and J by 0 bases, with 10 bases between. The CDR3 loop spans 13 amino acids. CDR3 loop: CSADDHSYNEQFF. CDR3 in DNA: TGCAGCGCCGACGACCACTCCTACAATGAGCAGTTCTTC.

The chain has TRBV30 and TRBJ1-4; D is unclear. The CDR3 runs to 13 residues. V lost 0 bases and J lost 5, with 7 bases in between. Germline CDR1 GTSNPN, CDR2 SVGIG (reference sequence). The CDR3 nucleotides read TGTGCCTGGAGTGTGGGGTTCAATGAAAAACTGTTTTTT. Its protein product is CAWSVGFNEKLFF.

V gene TRBV4-3 combines with J gene TRBJ1-1; possibly TRBD1 for D (6 bases). Germline lookup yields CDR1 LGHNA and CDR2 YSLEER. Trimming left V 5 bases short and J 1 base short, with 17 bases between. The CDR3 has 16 amino acids. The CDR3 DNA follows: TGCGCCAGCAGCTTCCGGGCCACAGGGCGGAACACTGAAGCTTTCTTT. Translated: CASSFRATGRNTEAFF.

The CDR3 reads CASSFHGGGIKADTQYF. DNA for the CDR3: TGTGCCAGCAGTTTCCACGGCGGGGGGATTAAAGCAGATACGCAGTATTTT. The chain links TRBV28 to TRBJ2-3; the match to TRBD2 covers 8 bases. Germline values: CDR1 MDHEN, CDR2 SYDVKM. Trimming took 3 bases from V and 4 from J; bases not matched to a gene: 12. The CDR3 loop spans 17 amino acids. Supplemented by reference TRBV28 and TRBJ2-3, the full variable domain reads DVKVTQSSRYLVKRTGEKVFLECVQDMDHENMFWYRQDPGLGLRLIYFSYDVKMKEKGDIPEGYSVSREKKERFSLILESASTNQTSMYLCASSFHGGGIKADTQYFGPGTRLTVL.

This clone turned up a few times. The chain has TRBV6-6 and TRBJ1-6; TRBD1 might be the D (5 bases). The CDR3 is 14 amino acids. V gave up 0 bases and J gave up 13 bases, with 13 bases separating them. Germline CDR1 reads MNHNY; CDR2 reads SVGAGI (reference sequence). The CDR3 loop reads CASSYSRGDTPLHF. CDR3 in DNA: TGTGCCAGCAGTTACTCGAGAGGGGATACGCCCCTCCACTTT.

The V and J genes are TRBV7-9 and TRBJ2-7, with D possibly being TRBD2 (6 bases). The CDR3 length is 14 residues. Trimming stripped 8 bases from V and 0 bases from J, with 14 bases between. Germline V lookup: CDR1 SEHNR, CDR2 FQNEAQ (reference sequence). The CDR3 nucleotides are TGTGCCAGCGGGGGGACCAGCAACTCCTACGAGCAGTACTTC. It codes for CASGGTSNSYEQYF.

This rearrangement joins TRBV19 to TRBJ1-2; D is ambiguous. Trimming removed 5 bases at V and 4 bases at J, with 14 bases between. Germline loops: CDR1 LNHDA, CDR2 SQIVND (reference sequence). The CDR3 totals 14 residues. DNA of the CDR3: TGTGCCAGTAGTTTACGTTGGAACTCCTATGGCTACACCTTC. Translated, it gives CASSLRWNSYGYTF. Variable domain in full (rest from reference TRBV19 and TRBJ1-2): DGGITQSPKYLFRKEGQNVTLSCEQNLNHDAMYWYRQDPGQGLRLIYYSQIVNDFQKGDIAEGYSVSREKKESFPLTVTSAQKNPTAFYLCASSLRWNSYGYTFGSGTRLTVV.

The rearrangement joins TRBV2 to TRBJ2-7, with D maybe TRBD2 (6 bases). Germline CDR1 reads SNHLY; CDR2 reads FYNNEI. The V and J ends lost 4 bases and 3 bases respectively, with 10 bases between them. The CDR3 is 13 amino acids. This CDR3 reads CASSVRDFYEQYF. The CDR3 DNA sequence: TGTGCCAGCAGTGTCCGGGACTTCTACGAGCAGTACTTC.

The V call is TRBV30, the J call TRBJ1-5; 9 bases fit TRBD1. Germline V CDR1 and CDR2: GTSNPN, SVGIG (reference sequence). V was pared by 2 bases and J by 5 bases, with 4 bases of the junction left unmatched. CDR3 length: 14 residues. CDR3 residues: CAWSMGQGDQPQHF. The CDR3, as DNA: TGTGCCTGGAGTATGGGACAGGGCGATCAGCCCCAGCATTTT.

The chain links TRBV6-1 to TRBJ2-3; tentative D call: TRBD2 (7 bases). The CDR3 consists of 13 residues. From germline, CDR1 is MNHNS and CDR2 SASEGT. V was shortened by 9 bases and J by 3 bases, with 13 bases between the two germline ends. The CDR3 DNA reads TGTGCCAGGAGGGGGGGGCGGACAGATACGCAGTATTTT. The encoded protein is CARRGGRTDTQYF.

The chain is built from TRBV6-5 and TRBJ1-6; maybe TRBD1 (5 bases). In germline, CDR1 is MNHEY, CDR2 SVGAGI. This CDR3 comprises 16 residues. Trimming took 1 base from V and 1 from J, leaving 8 bases between them. This CDR3 is CASSYLQGSYNSPLHF. The CDR3 region has the DNA TGTGCCAGCAGTTACTTGCAGGGTTCCTATAATTCACCCCTCCACTTT.

The V call is TRBV11-2, the J call TRBJ1-4; a weak D match, TRBD1 (5 bases). Trimming left V 2 bases short and J 5 bases short, with 12 bases between. This CDR3 has 15 residues. Germline V CDR1 and CDR2: SGHAT, FQNNGV. The CDR3 reads CASSLQGLENEKLFF. The CDR3 nucleotides read TGTGCCAGCAGCTTACAGGGCCTGGAGAATGAAAAACTGTTTTTT.

The chain combines TRBV11-2 with TRBJ2-1; D gene uncertain. Germline V gives CDR1 SGHAT, CDR2 FQNNGV. Between the trimmed V and J ends, which lost 0 bases and 4 bases, there was a span of 10 bases. The CDR3 contains 15 residues. The CDR3 here is CASSLEGFPYNEQFF. Written as DNA, the CDR3 is TGTGCCAGCAGCTTAGAAGGATTTCCGTACAATGAGCAGTTCTTC.

The rearrangement joins TRBV18 to TRBJ1-2; D uncertain. V lost 0 bases, J lost 7 bases, and 15 bases lay in between. Germline loops: CDR1 KGHSH, CDR2 LQKENI. This CDR3 has 15 amino acids. The CDR3 bases are TGTGCCAGCTCACCACCTTCGCAGAGGACCCGTGGCTACACCTTC. Encoded protein: CASSPPSQRTRGYTF. Using reference TRBV18 and TRBJ1-2 for the parts outside the CDR3, the full variable domain is NAGVMQNPRHLVRRRGQEARLRCSPMKGHSHVYWYRQLPEEGLKFMVYLQKENIIDESGMPKERFSAEFPKEGPSILRIQQVVRGDSAAYFCASSPPSQRTRGYTFGSGTRLTVV.

This chain links TRBV7-8 with TRBJ1-1; D remains ambiguous. The CDR3 has 14 residues. CDR1 SGHVS and CDR2 FQNEAQ come from the germline V gene. Trimming stripped 2 bases from V and 2 bases from J, with 9 bases between. The CDR3 DNA is TGTGCCAGCAGCTTACGGGCAGTCAACACTGAAGCTTTCTTT. Amino acids: CASSLRAVNTEAFF.

This rearrangement joins TRBV5-4 to TRBJ1-2, with D possibly TRBD1 on 5 matching bases. Germline loops: CDR1 SGHNT, CDR2 YYREEE (reference sequence). CDR3 length equals 13 residues. The V end lost 2 bases, the J end lost 8 bases, and 13 bases lay between the germline ends. The CDR3 DNA is TGTGCCAGCAGCTTATGGGACGGCATGGGCTACACCTTC. Protein product: CASSLWDGMGYTF.

The rearrangement links TRBV27 to TRBJ1-6, with D perhaps matching TRBD1 (5 bases). Per the germline V gene, CDR1 is MNHEY and CDR2 is SMNVEV (reference sequence). Trimming pared 5 bases from V and 8 bases from J, leaving 7 bases between. This CDR3 is 12 amino acids long. This CDR3 is CASSTGDSPLHF. CDR3 bases: TGTGCCAGCAGTACAGGAGATTCACCCCTCCACTTT.